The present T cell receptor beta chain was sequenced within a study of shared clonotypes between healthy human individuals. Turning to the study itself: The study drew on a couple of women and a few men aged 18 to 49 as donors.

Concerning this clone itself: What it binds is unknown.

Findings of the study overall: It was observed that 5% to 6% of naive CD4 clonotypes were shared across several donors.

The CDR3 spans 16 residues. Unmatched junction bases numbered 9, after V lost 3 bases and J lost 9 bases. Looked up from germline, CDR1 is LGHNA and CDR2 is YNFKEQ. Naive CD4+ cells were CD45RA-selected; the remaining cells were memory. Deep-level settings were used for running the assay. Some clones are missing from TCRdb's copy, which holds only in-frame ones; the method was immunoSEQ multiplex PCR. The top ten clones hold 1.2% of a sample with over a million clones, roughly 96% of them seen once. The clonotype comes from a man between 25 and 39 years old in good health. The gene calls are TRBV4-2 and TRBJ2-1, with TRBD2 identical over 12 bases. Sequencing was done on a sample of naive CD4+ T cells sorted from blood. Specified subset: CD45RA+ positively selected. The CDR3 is CASSQETSGRSGEQFF. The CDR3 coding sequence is TGTGCCAGCAGCCAGGAGACTAGCGGGAGATCGGGTGAGCAGTTCTTC.